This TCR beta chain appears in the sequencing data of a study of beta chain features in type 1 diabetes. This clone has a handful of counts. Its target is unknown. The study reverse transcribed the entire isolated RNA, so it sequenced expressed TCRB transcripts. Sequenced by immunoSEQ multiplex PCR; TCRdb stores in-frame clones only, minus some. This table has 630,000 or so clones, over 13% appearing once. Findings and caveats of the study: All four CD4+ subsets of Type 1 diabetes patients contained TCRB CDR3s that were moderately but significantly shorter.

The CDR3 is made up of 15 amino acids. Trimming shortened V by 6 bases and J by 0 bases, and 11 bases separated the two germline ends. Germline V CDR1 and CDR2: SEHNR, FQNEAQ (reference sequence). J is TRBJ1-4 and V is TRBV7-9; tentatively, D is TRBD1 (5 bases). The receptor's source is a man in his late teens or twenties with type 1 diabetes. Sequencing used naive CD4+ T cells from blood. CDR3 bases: TGTGCCAGCAGACCCTTCAGGGCAACTAATGAAAAACTGTTTTTT. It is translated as CASRPFRATNEKLFF.